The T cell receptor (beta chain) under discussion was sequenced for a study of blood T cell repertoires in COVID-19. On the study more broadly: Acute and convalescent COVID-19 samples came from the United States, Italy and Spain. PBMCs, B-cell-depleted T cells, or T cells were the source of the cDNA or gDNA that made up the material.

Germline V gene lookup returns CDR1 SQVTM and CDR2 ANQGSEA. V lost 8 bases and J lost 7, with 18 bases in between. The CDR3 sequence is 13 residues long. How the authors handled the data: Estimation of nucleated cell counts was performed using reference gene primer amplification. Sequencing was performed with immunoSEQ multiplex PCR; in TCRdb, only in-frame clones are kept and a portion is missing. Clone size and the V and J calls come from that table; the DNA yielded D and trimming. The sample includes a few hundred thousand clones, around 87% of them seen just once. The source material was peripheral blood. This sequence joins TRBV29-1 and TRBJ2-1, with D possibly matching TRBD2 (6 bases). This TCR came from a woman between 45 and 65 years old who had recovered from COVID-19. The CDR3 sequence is CSSGAGRGNEQFF. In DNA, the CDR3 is TGCAGCTCTGGGGCGGGACGAGGAAATGAGCAGTTCTTC.